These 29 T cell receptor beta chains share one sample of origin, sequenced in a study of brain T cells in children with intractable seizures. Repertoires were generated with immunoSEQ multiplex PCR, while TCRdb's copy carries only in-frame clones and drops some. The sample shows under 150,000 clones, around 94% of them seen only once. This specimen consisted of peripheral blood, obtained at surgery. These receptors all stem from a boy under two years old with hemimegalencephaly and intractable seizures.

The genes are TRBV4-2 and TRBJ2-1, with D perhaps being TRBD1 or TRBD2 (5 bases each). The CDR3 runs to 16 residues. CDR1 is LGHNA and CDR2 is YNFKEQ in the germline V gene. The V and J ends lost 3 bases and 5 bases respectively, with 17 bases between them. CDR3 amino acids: CASSHPTGTQHNEQFF. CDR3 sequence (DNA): TGTGCCAGCAGCCACCCCACCGGGACCCAGCACAATGAGCAGTTCTTC.

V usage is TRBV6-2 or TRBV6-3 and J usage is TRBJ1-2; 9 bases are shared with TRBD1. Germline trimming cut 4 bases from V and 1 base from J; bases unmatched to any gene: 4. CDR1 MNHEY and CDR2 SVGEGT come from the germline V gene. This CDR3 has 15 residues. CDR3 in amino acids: CASSWDRAFNYGYTF. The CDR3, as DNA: TGTGCCAGCAGTTGGGACAGGGCGTTTAACTATGGCTACACCTTC.

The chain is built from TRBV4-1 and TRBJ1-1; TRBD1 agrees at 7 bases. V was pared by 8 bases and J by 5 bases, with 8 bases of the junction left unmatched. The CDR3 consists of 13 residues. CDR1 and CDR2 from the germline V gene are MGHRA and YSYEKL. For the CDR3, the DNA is TGCGCCAGCGCAGACAGGGTTGGGACTGAAGCTTTCTTT. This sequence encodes CASADRVGTEAFF.

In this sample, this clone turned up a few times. This CDR3 is CASSFRTSLATNEKLFF. DNA of the CDR3: TGTGCCAGCAGCTTTCGTACCAGCCTTGCAACTAATGAAAAACTGTTTTTT. The V call is TRBV7-9, the J call TRBJ1-4; no definite D call. V was trimmed by 3 bases and J by 0 bases, leaving 14 bases between them. This CDR3 is built from 17 residues. Germline-derived CDR1 and CDR2 are SEHNR and FQNEAQ (reference sequence). The entire variable domain, with the rest obtained from reference TRBV7-9 and TRBJ1-4, is as follows: DTGVSQNPRHKITKRGQNVTFRCDPISEHNRLYWYRQTLGQGPEFLTYFQNEAQLEKSRLLSDRFSAERPKGSFSTLEIQRTEQGDSAMYLCASSFRTSLATNEKLFFGSGTQLSVL.

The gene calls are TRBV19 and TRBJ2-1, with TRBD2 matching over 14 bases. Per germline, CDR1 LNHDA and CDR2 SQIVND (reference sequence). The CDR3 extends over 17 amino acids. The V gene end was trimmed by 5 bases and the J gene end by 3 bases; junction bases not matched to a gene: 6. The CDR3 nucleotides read TGTGCCAGTAGTGGGACTAGCGGGAGTAACAGCTACAATGAGCAGTTCTTC. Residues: CASSGTSGSNSYNEQFF.

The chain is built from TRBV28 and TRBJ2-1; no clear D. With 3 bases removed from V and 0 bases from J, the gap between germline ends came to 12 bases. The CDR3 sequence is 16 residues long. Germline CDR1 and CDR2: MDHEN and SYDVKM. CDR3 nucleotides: TGTGCCAGCAGTTTTGGTACCCTGAGCTCCTACAATGAGCAGTTCTTC. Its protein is CASSFGTLSSYNEQFF.

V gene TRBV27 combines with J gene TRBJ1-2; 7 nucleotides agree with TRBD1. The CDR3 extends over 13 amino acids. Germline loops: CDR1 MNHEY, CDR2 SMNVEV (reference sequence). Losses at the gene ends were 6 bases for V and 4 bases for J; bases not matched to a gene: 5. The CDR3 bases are TGTGCCAGCAGCAGGGGGGCTTTCTATGGCTACACCTTC. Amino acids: CASSRGAFYGYTF.

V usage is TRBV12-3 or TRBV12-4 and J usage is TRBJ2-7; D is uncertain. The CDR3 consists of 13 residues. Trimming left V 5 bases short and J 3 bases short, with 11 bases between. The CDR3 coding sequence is TGTGCCAGCAGTCCTCTGGGTCGCTACGAGCAGTACTTC. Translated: CASSPLGRYEQYF.

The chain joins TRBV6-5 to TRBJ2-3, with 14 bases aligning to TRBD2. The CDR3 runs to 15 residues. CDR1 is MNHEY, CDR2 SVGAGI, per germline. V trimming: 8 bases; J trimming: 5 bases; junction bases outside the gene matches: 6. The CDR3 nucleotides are TGTGCCAGCGATCGACTAGCGGGAGGGGAAGATACGCAGTATTTT. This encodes CASDRLAGGEDTQYF.

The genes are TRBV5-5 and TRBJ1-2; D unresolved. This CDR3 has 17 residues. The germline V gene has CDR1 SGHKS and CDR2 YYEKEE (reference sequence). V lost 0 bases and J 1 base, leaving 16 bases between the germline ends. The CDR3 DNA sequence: TGTGCCAGCAGCTTGGCCGAAGGAACACCGATTAACTATGGCTACACCTTC. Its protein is CASSLAEGTPINYGYTF.

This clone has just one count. The CDR3 protein is CASSFTGGTEAFF. Here the CDR3 DNA reads TGTGCCAGCAGTTTTACAGGGGGCACTGAAGCTTTCTTT. J is TRBJ1-1 and V is TRBV12-3 or TRBV12-4; the match to TRBD1 covers 8 bases. This CDR3 region has 13 residues. V shed 3 bases, J shed 4 bases, and the junction held 1 base outside the gene matches.

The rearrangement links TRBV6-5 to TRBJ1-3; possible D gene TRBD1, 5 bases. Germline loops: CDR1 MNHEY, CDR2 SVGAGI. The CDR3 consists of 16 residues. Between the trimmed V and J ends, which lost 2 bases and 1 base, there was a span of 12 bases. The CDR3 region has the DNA TGTGCCAGCAGTTACGACGCAGGGTGGTCTGGAAACACCATATATTTT. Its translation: CASSYDAGWSGNTIYF.

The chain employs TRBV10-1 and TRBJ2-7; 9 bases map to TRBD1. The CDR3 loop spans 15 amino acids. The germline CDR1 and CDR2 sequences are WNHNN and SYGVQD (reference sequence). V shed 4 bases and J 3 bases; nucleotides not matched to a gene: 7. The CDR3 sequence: CASSVIPGQGYEQYF. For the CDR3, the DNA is TGCGCCAGCAGTGTGATCCCGGGACAGGGCTACGAGCAGTACTTC.

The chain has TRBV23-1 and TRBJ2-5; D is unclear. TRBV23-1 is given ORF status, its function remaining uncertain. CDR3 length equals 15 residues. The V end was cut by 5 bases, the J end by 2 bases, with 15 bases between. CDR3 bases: TGCGCCAGCAGTTGTATCCGGCGCCCGCAAGAGACCCAGTACTTC. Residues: CASSCIRRPQETQYF.

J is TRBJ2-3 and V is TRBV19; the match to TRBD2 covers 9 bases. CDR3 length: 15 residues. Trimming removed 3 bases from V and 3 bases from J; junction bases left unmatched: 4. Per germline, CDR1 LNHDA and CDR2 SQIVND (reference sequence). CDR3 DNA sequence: TGTGCCAGTAGTATCGGAGCGGGAGGAACAGATACGCAGTATTTT. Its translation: CASSIGAGGTDTQYF.

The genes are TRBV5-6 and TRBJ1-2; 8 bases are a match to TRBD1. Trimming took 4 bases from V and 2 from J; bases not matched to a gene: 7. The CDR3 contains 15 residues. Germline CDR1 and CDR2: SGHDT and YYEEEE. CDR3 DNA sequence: TGTGCCAGCAGCGTGGACGGACAGGGCAACTATGGCTACACCTTC. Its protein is CASSVDGQGNYGYTF. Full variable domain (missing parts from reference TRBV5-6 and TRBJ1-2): DAGVTQSPTHLIKTRGQQVTLRCSPKSGHDTVSWYQQALGQGPQFIFQYYEEEERQRGNFPDRFSGHQFPNYSSELNVNALLLGDSALYLCASSVDGQGNYGYTFGSGTRLTVV.

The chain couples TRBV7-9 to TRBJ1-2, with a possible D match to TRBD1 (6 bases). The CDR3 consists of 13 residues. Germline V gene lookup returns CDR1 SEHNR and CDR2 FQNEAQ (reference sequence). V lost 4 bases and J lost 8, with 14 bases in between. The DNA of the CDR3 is TGTGCCAGCAGCTCGGCAGGGGACTGGGGCTACACCTTC. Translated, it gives CASSSAGDWGYTF. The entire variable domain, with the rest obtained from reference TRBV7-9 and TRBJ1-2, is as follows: DTGVSQNPRHKITKRGQNVTFRCDPISEHNRLYWYRQTLGQGPEFLTYFQNEAQLEKSRLLSDRFSAERPKGSFSTLEIQRTEQGDSAMYLCASSSAGDWGYTFGSGTRLTVV.

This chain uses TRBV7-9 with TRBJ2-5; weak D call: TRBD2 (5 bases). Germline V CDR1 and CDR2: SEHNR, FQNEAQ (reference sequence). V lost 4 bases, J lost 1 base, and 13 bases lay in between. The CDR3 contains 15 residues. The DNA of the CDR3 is TGTGCCAGCAGCTCTCTGGGAGTCCGCCAAGAGACCCAGTACTTC. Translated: CASSSLGVRQETQYF.

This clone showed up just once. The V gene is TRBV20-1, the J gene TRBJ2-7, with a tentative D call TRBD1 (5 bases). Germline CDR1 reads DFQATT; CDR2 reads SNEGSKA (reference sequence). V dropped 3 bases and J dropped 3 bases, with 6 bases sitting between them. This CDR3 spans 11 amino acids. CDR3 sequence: CSARDNYEQYF. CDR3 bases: TGCAGTGCTAGGGACAACTACGAGCAGTACTTC.

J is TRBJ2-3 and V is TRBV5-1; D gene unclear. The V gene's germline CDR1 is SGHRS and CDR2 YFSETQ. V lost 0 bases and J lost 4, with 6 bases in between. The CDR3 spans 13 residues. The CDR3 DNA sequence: TGCGCCAGCAGCTTGGACTGGGCAGATACGCAGTATTTT. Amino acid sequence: CASSLDWADTQYF.

The CDR3 nucleotides read TGTGCCCTACGGGCAGTTTCTGGCTACACCTTC. Translating it yields CALRAVSGYTF. The rearrangement uses TRBV28 and TRBJ1-2; the D is unclear. Germline V gene lookup returns CDR1 MDHEN and CDR2 SYDVKM. CDR3 size: 11 residues. V was cut by 11 bases and J by 7 bases, with 14 bases left in between.

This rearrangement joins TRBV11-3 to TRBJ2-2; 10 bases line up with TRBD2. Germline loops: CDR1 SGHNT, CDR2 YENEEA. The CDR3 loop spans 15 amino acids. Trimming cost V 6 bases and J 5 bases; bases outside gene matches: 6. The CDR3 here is CASRASGSGTGELFF. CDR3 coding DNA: TGTGCCAGCAGGGCTAGCGGGAGCGGGACCGGGGAGCTGTTTTTT.

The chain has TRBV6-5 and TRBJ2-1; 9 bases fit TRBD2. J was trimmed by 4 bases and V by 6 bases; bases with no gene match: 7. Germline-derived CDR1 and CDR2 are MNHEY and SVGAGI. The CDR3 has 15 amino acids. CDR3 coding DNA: TGTGCCAGCAGCCAAACTAGCGGGTTATACAATGAGCAGTTCTTC. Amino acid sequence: CASSQTSGLYNEQFF.

The DNA for the CDR3 is TGTGCCAGCAGCCTTGGGGCGGTCCGGGCCCGTGGAGAATATGGCTACACCTTC. Protein sequence: CASSLGAVRARGEYGYTF. V gene TRBV7-9 combines with J gene TRBJ1-2; D possibly corresponds to TRBD1 (5 bases). From germline, CDR1 is SEHNR and CDR2 FQNEAQ (reference sequence). The CDR3 is made up of 18 amino acids. The V gene lost 5 bases and the J gene lost 5 bases, with 27 bases spanning the gap.

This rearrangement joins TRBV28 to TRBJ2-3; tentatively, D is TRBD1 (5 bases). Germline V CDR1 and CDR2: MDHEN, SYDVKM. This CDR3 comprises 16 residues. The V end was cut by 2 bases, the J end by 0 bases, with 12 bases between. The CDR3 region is CASSLGAGPSTDTQYF. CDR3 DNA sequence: TGTGCCAGCAGTTTAGGGGCTGGTCCTAGCACAGATACGCAGTATTTT.

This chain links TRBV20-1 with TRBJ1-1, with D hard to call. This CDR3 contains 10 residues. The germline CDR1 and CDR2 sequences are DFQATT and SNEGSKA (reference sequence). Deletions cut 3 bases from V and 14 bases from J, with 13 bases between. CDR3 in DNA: TGCAGTGCTAGGGGCCCGAACCTGTTCTTT. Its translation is CSARGPNLFF.

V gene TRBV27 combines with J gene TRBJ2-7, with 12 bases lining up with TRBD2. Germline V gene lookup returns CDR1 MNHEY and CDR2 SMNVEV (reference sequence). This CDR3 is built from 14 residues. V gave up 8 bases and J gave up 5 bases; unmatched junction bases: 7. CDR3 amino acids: CASQTSGRNHEQYF. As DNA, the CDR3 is TGTGCCAGCCAGACTAGCGGGAGAAACCACGAGCAGTACTTC.

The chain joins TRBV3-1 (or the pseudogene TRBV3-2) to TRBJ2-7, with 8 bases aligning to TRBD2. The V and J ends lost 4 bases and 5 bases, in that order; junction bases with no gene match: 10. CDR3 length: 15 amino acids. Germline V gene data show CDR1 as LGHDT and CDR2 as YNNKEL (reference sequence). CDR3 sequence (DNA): TGTGCCAGCAGCCTCGAGGGGGTAGCGGGACACGAGCAGTACTTC. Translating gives CASSLEGVAGHEQYF.

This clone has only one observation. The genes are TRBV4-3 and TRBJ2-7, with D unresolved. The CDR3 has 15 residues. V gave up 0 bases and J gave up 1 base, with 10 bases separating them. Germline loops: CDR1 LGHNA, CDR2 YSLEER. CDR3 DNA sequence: TGCGCCAGCAGCCAAGAGGGCTACAGTTCCTACGAGCAGTACTTC. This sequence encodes CASSQEGYSSYEQYF.